This TCR beta chain was recovered during a study of resident and recirculating memory T cells in vitiligo. The method was immunoSEQ multiplex PCR; TCRdb's version includes in-frame clones alone and lacks a portion of them. This table holds 75,000 to 85,000 clones, around 92% found once. The sample holds one count of this clone. This receptor was identified in a male donor with vitiligo. Source material: blood.

The CDR3 coding sequence is TGTGCCAGCAGCGTACGCCACCGGGACAGTTCCTACGAGCAGTACTTC. Its protein product is CASSVRHRDSSYEQYF. The gene calls are TRBV7-8 and TRBJ2-7; 7 nucleotides agree with TRBD1. The CDR3 is 16 residues long. V lost 5 bases and J lost 1; bases outside the gene matches: 11. Germline assignment: CDR1 SGHVS and CDR2 FQNEAQ.